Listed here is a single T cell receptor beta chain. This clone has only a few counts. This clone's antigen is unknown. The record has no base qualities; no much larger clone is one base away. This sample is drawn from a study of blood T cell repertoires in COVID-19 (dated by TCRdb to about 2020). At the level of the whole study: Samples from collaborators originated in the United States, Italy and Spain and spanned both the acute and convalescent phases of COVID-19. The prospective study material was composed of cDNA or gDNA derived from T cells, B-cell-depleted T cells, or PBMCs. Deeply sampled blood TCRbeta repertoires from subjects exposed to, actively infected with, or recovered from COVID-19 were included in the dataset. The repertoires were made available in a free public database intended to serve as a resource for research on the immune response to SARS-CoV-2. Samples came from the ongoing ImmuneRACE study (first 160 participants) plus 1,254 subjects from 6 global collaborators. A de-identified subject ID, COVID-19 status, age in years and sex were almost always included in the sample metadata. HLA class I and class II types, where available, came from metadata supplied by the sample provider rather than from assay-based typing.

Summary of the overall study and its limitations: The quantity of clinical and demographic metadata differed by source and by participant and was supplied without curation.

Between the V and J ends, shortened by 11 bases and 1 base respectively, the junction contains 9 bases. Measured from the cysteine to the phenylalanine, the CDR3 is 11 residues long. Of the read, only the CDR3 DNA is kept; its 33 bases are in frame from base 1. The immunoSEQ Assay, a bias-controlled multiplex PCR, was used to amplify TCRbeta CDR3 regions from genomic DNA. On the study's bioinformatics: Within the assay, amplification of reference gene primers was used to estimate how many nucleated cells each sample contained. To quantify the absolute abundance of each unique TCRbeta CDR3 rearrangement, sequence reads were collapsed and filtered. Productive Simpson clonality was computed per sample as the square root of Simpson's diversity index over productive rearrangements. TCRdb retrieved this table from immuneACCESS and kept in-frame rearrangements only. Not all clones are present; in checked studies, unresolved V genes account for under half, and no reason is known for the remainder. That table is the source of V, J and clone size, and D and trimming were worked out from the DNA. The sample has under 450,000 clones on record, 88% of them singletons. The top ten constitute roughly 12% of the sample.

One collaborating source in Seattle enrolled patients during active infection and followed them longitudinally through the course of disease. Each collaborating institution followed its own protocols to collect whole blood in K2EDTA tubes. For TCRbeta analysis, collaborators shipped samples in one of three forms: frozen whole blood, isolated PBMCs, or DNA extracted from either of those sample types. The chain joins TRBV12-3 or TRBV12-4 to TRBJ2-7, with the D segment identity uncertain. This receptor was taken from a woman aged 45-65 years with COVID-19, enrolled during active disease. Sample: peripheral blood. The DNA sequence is TGTGCCCGAGCCCATTCCTACGAGCAGTACTTC. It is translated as CARAHSYEQYF.